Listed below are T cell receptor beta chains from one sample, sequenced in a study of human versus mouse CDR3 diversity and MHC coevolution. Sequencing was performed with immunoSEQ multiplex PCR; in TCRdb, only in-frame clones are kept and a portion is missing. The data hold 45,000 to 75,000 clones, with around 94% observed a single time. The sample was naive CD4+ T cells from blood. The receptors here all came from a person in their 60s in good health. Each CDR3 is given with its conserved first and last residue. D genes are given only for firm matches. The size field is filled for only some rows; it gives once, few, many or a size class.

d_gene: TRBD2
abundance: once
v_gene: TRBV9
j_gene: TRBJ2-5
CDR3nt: TGTGCCAGCAGCGTAGGGGGTTGGGGTAGCGGGAGTCAAGAGACCCAGTACTTC
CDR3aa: CASSVGGWGSGSQETQYF

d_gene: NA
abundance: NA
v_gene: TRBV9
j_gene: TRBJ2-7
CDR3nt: TGTGCCAGCAGCTTTTCCGGGACAGCGGGCTACGAGCAGTACTTC
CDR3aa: CASSFSGTAGYEQYF

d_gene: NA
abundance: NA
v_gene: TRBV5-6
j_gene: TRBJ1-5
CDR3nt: TGTGCCAGCAGCTTAAGGACAGTAGATAGCAATCAGCCCCAGCATTTT
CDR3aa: CASSLRTVDSNQPQHF

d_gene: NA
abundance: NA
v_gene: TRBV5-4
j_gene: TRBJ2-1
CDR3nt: TGTGCCAGCCGTGTGGTGGGCGACTACAATGAGCAGTTCTTC
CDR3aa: CASRVVGDYNEQFF

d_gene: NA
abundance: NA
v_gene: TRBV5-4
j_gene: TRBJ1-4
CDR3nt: TGTGCCAGCAGCTTGGACAGGGTTCATGAAAAACTGTTTTTT
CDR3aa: CASSLDRVHEKLFF

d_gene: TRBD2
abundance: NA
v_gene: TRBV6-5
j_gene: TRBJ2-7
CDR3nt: TGTGCCAGCAGTTACGAGAGGATTGCGGGAGGCACCGAGCAGTGCTTC
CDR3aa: CASSYERIAGGTEQCF

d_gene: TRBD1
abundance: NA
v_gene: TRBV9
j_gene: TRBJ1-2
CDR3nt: TGTGCCAGCAGCCCGGGACAGGGCAGCTATGGCTACACCTTC
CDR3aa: CASSPGQGSYGYTF

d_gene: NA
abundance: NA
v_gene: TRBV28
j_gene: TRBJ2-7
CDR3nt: TGTGCCAGCAGGAAAAGCAGGGCCTTGAGCTCCTACGAGCAGTACTTC
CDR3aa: CASRKSRALSSYEQYF

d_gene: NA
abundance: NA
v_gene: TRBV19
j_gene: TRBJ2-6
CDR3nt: TGTGCCAGTAGTATAAGGAGGGGCATTGTTGTTCCTGGGGCCAACGTCCTGACTTTC
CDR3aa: CASSIRRGIVVPGANVLTF

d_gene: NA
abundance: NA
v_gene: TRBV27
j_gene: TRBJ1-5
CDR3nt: TGTGCCAGCAGTTTATCGAGAAGCTTCAATCAGCCCCAGCATTTT
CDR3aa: CASSLSRSFNQPQHF

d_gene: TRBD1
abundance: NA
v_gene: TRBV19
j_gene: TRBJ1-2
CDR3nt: TGTGCCAGTAGTACAGCGCGGACAGGGAAGTATGGCTACACCTTC
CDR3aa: CASSTARTGKYGYTF

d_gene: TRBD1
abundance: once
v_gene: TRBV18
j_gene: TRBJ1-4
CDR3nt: TGTGCCAGCTCACCACAGACAGGGTCGGATGAAAAACTGTTTTTT
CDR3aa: CASSPQTGSDEKLFF

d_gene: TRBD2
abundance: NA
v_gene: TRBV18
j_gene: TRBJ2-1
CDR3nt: TGTGCCAGCTCACCACCGGCTAGCGGCAATGAGCAGTTCTTC
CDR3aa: CASSPPASGNEQFF

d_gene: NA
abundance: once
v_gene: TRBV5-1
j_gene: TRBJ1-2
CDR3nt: TGCGCCAGCAGCTTGGAGCTCCAGGGCTACGGCTACACCTTC
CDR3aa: CASSLELQGYGYTF

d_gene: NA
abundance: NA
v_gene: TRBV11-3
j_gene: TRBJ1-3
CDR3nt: TGTGCCAGCAGCCGAGGTGAGGCCCTCTCTGGAAACACCATATATTTT
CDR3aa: CASSRGEALSGNTIYF

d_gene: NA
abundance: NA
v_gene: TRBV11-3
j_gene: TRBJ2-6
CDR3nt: TGTGCCAGCAGCTTAGAGGGCAGACGCGGGACGGGGGCCAACGTCCTGACTTTC
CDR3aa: CASSLEGRRGTGANVLTF

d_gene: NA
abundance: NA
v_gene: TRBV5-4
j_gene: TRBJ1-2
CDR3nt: TGTGCCAGCAGCTTGGCCGGGGAGAACTATGGCTACACCTTC
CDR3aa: CASSLAGENYGYTF

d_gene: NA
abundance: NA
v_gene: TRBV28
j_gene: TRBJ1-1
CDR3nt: TGTGCCAGCACGATTGAGACTGAAGCTTTCTTT
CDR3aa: CASTIETEAFF

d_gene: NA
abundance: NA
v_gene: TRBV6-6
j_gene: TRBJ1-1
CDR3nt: TGTGCCAGCAGTTATGATAGCTGGGTGGGCACTGAAGCTTTCTTT
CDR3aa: CASSYDSWVGTEAFF

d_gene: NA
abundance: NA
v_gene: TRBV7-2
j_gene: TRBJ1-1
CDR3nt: TGTGCCAGCAGCTTAGTATCAGGGCTTGGGGCTTTCTTT
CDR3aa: CASSLVSGLGAFF

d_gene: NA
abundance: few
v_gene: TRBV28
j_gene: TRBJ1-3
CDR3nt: TGTGCCAGCAGTTTATCTCTGAGCTCTGGAAACACCATATATTTT
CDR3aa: CASSLSLSSGNTIYF

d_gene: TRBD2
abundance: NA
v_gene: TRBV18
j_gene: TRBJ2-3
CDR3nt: TGTGCCACCATTAGCGGGATCTCGGAAGATACGCAGTATTTT
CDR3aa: CATISGISEDTQYF

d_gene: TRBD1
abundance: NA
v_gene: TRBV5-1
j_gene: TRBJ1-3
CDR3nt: TGCGCCAGCAGCTTAACGACAGGGGGAAACTCTGGAAACACCATATATTTT
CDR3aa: CASSLTTGGNSGNTIYF

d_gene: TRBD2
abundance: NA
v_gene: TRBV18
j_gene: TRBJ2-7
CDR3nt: TGTGCCAGCTCACCTTTTACTAGCGGGAGTGGCTACGAGCAGTACTTC
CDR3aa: CASSPFTSGSGYEQYF

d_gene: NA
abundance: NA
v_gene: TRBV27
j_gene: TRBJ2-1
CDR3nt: TGTGCCAGCAGTTTATACAAAGAGACAGGCTCCTACAATGAGCAGTTCTTC
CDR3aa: CASSLYKETGSYNEQFF

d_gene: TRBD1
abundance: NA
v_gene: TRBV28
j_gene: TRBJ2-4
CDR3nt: TGTGCCAGCAGTTTAGTGGGACAGGTACACATTCAGTACTTC
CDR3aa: CASSLVGQVHIQYF

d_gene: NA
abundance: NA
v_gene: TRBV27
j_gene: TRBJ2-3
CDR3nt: TGTGCCACCGGACCCTGGGAGCGCAGCACAGATACGCAGTATTTT
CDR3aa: CATGPWERSTDTQYF

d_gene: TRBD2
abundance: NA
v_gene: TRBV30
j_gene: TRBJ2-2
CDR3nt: TGTGCCTGGAAGCTGGGACTATCCACCGGGGAGCTGTTTTTT
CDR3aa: CAWKLGLSTGELFF